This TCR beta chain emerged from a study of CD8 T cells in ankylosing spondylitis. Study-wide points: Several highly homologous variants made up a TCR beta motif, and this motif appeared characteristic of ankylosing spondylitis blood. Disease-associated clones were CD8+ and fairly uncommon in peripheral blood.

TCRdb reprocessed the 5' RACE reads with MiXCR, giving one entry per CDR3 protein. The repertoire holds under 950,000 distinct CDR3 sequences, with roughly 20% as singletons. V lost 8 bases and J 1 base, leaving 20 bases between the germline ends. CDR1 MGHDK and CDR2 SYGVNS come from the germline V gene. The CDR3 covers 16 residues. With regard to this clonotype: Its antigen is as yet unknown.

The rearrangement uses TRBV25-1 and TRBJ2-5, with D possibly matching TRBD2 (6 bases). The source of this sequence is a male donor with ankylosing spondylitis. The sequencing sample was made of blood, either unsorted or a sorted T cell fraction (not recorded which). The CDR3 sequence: CASHEMTRGGQETQYF. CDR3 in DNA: TGTGCCAGCCATGAAATGACTAGAGGTGGCCAAGAGACCCAGTACTTC.